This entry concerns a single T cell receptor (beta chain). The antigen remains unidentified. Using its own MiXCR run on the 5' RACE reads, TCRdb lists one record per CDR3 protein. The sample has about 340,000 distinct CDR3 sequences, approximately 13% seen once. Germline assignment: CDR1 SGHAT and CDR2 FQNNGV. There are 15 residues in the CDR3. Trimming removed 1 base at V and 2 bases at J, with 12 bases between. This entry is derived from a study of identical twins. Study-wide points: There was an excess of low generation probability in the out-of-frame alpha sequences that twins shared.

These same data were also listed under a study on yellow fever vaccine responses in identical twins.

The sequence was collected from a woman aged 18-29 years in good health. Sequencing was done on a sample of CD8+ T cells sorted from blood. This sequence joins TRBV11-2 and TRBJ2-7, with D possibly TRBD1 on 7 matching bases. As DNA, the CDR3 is TGTGCCAGCAGCTTAGCGGCGGGACAGACCTACGAGCAGTACTTC. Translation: CASSLAAGQTYEQYF. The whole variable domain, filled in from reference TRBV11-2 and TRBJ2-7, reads EAGVAQSPRYKIIEKRQSVAFWCNPISGHATLYWYQQILGQGPKLLIQFQNNGVVDDSQLPKDRFSAERLKGVDSTLKIQPAKLEDSAVYLCASSLAAGQTYEQYFGPGTRLTVT.